One sample yielded the 8 T cell receptor beta chains listed below, sequenced in a study of neurological immune-mediated disorders. TCRdb ran MiXCR on the 5' RACE reads and lists one entry per CDR3 protein. The sample lists tens of thousands of distinct CDR3 sequences, approximately 10% occurring once. The sequencing sample was made of PBMCs. The receptors derive from a woman aged 35 to 49 with HTLV-1-associated myelopathy (HAM/TSP).

There are many counts of this clonotype. The chain recombines TRBV11-2 with TRBJ2-7, with TRBD2 matching over 11 bases. With 5 bases clipped from V and 2 bases from J, the junction kept 8 bases outside the gene matches. The germline V gene has CDR1 SGHAT and CDR2 FQNNGV. This CDR3 has 16 residues. CDR3 nucleotide sequence: TGTGCCAGCAGCCAAATTATAGCGGGGGGGCCCTACGAGCAGTACTTC. This translates into CASSQIIAGGPYEQYF.

This clonotype was observed at least ten times. This sequence joins TRBV9 and TRBJ2-2; TRBD2 agrees at 8 bases. In germline, CDR1 is SGDLS, CDR2 YYNGEE. Germline trimming cut 3 bases from V and 0 bases from J; bases unmatched to any gene: 4. The CDR3 runs to 16 residues. The CDR3 here is CASSAPGLANTGELFF. The CDR3 nucleotides read TGTGCCAGCAGCGCTCCGGGACTAGCGAACACCGGGGAGCTGTTTTTT.

This clonotype has at least ten counts. The chain links TRBV9 to TRBJ1-2; D is perhaps TRBD1 (6 bases). CDR3 length: 14 amino acids. V lost 1 base, J lost 4 bases, and 11 bases lay in between. Germline V CDR1 and CDR2: SGDLS, YYNGEE. Here the CDR3 DNA reads TGTGCCAGCAGCGTATCAGGGGCCGTCTATGGCTACACCTTC. Protein sequence: CASSVSGAVYGYTF.

This clonotype was seen ten or more times. The rearrangement joins TRBV5-1 to TRBJ2-7, with TRBD1 identical over 11 bases. The V segment lost 3 bases and the J segment 3 bases; nucleotides outside the gene matches: 2. The CDR3 is 14 amino acids. Germline loops: CDR1 SGHRS, CDR2 YFSETQ. CDR3 sequence: CASSWTGGVYEQYF. CDR3 nucleotides: TGCGCCAGCAGCTGGACAGGGGGCGTCTACGAGCAGTACTTC.

This clonotype was detected many times. The V gene is TRBV7-6, the J gene TRBJ1-4; no reliable D call. CDR1 SGHVS and CDR2 FNYEAQ come from the germline V gene. The CDR3 spans 14 residues. Trimming pared 1 base from V and 7 bases from J, leaving 10 bases between. CDR3 DNA: TGTGCCAGCAGCTTAGGGAGGGTTCGTGAAAAACTGTTTTTT. This gives the protein CASSLGRVREKLFF.

Ten or more counts support this clonotype. The chain links TRBV10-3 to TRBJ1-5, with 7 nucleotides matching TRBD1. V gave up 6 bases and J gave up 11 bases; unmatched junction bases: 10. The CDR3 runs 13 residues. Germline V lookup: CDR1 ENHRY, CDR2 SYGVKD. CDR3 sequence (DNA): TGTGCCATCAGACGGGACAGTTCGACTTCCCAGCATTTT. Its protein is CAIRRDSSTSQHF.

This clonotype was observed at least ten times. The chain links TRBV15 to TRBJ2-1, with 10 nucleotides matching TRBD2. V lost 11 bases and J lost 6; bases outside the gene matches: 7. Germline values: CDR1 LNHNV, CDR2 YYDKDF (reference sequence). This CDR3 is built from 13 residues. The CDR3 sequence: CAASGGAGNEQFF. In DNA form, the CDR3 reads TGTGCCGCGAGCGGGGGGGCGGGCAATGAGCAGTTCTTC.

This clonotype was observed many times. The chain employs TRBV7-2 and TRBJ2-2; D is ambiguous. Trimming cost V 5 bases and J 5 bases, with 15 bases left between them. Germline-derived CDR1 and CDR2 are SGHTA and FQGNSA. This CDR3 region has 15 residues. CDR3 sequence reads: CASSTRSFGTGELFF. DNA for the CDR3: TGTGCCAGCAGCACCCGTTCGTTCGGAACCGGGGAGCTGTTTTTT.